This T cell receptor beta chain was sequenced for a study of blood T cells in healthy people across ages. Points from the study as a whole: Expanded clonotype shifts may have been confounded, as the donors had an unknown CMV status. Considered underestimates were the diversity estimates obtained from one million T cells.

Next came a second PCR, run for about 6 to 12 cycles, which used a sample-barcoded 5' primer along with a J-beta primer mix. Each CDR3 protein is one row after TCRdb ran MiXCR on the 5' RACE reads. The sample consists of about 1.6 million distinct CDR3 sequences, 30% to 40% of them appearing once. Concerning this clonotype: Antigen: not known. The junction and the germline gene differ at one end; a read error may be behind it.

PBMCs numbering at least 6.5 million were isolated per sample. Each sample provided at least 6 micrograms of extracted total RNA. The length of the CDR3 is 17 residues. Germline V CDR1 and CDR2: SGHAT, FQNNGV. This sequence joins TRBV11-2 and TRBJ2-1, with a weak D call TRBD1 (6 bases). The origin of this receptor is a woman aged 25 to 39 in good health. Source material: blood. The chain's CDR3 is CTSSLVRDTSLRNEQFF. The CDR3 coding sequence is TGTACCAGCAGCTTAGTCCGGGACACTTCCTTGAGGAATGAGCAGTTCTTC.